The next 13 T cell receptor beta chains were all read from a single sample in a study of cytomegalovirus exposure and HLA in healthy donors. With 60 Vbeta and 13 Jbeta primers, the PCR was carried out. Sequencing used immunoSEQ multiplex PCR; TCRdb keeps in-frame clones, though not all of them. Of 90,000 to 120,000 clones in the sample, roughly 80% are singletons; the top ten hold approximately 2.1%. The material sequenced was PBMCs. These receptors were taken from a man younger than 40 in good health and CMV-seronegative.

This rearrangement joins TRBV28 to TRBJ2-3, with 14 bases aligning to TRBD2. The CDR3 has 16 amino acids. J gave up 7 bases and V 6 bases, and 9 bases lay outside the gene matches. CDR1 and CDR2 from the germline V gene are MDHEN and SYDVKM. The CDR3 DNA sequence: TGTGCCAGCAGACCTCCCGGGACTAGCGGGAGTCATACGCAGTATTTT. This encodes CASRPPGTSGSHTQYF.

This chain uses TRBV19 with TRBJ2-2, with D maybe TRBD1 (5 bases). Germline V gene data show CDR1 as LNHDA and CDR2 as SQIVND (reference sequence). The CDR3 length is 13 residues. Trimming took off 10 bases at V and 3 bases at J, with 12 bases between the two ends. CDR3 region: CATLDTDTGELFF. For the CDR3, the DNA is TGTGCCACTCTGGACACTGACACCGGGGAGCTGTTTTTT. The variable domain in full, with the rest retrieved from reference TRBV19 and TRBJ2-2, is DGGITQSPKYLFRKEGQNVTLSCEQNLNHDAMYWYRQDPGQGLRLIYYSQIVNDFQKGDIAEGYSVSREKKESFPLTVTSAQKNPTAFYLCATLDTDTGELFFGEGSRLTVL.

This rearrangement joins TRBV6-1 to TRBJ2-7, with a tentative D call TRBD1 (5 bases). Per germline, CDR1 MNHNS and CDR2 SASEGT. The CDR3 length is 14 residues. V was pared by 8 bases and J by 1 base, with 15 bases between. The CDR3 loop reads CASCLTARSYEQYF. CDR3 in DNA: TGTGCCAGCTGCTTGACAGCCAGATCCTACGAGCAGTACTTC.

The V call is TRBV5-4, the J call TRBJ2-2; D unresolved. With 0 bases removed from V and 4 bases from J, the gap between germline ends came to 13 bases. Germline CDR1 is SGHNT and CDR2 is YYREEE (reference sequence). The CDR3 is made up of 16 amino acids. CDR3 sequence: CASSLGLKLPTGELFF. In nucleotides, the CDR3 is TGTGCCAGCAGCTTGGGCCTAAAACTTCCCACCGGGGAGCTGTTTTTT.

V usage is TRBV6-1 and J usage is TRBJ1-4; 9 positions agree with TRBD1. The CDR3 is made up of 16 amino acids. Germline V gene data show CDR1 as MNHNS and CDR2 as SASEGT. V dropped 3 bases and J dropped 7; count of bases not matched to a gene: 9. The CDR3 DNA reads TGTGCCAGCAGTGATCTTCACGGGACAGGGCTTGAAAAACTGTTTTTT. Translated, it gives CASSDLHGTGLEKLFF.

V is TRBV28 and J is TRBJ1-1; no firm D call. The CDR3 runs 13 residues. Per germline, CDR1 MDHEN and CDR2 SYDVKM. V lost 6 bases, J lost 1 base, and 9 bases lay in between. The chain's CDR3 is CASSQSRNTEAFF. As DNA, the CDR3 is TGTGCCAGCAGCCAATCTAGGAACACTGAAGCTTTCTTT.

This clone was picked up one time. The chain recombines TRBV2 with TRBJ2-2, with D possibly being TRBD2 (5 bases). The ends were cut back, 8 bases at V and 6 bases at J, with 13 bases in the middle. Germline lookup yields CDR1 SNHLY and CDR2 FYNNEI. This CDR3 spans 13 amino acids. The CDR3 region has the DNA TGTGCCAGCCCCAAGCAGGAGGCCGGGGAGCTGTTTTTT. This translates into CASPKQEAGELFF. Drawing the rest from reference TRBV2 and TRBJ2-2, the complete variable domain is EPEVTQTPSHQVTQMGQEVILRCVPISNHLYFYWYRQILGQKVEFLVSFYNNEISEKSEIFDDQFSVERPDGSNFTLKIRSTKLEDSAMYFCASPKQEAGELFFGEGSRLTVL.

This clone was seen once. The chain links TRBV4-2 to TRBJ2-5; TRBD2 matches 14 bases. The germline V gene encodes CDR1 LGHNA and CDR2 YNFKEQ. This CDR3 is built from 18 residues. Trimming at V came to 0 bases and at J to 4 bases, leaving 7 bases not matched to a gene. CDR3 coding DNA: TGTGCCAGCAGCCAAGATCGGGGGACTAGCGGGGGTGGAGAGACCCAGTACTTC. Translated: CASSQDRGTSGGGETQYF.

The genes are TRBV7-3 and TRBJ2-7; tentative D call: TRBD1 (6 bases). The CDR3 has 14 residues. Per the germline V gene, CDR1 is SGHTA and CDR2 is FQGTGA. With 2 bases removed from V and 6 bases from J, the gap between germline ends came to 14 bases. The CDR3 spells CASSLDGTISEQYF. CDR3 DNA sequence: TGTGCCAGCAGCTTAGATGGGACAATAAGCGAGCAGTACTTC.

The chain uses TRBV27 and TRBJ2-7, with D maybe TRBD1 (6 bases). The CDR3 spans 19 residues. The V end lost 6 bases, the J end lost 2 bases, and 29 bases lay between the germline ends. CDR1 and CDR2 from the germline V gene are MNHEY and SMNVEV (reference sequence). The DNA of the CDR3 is TGTGCCAGCAGCCGTACCGCGACCCTCCGGGACATGGGGCCCTACGAGCAGTACTTC. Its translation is CASSRTATLRDMGPYEQYF.

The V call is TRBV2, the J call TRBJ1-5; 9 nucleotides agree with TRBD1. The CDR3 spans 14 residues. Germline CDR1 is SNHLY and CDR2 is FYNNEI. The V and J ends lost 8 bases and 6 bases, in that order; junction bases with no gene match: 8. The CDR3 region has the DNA TGTGCCAGCTGCCCAGACAGGGGGGTTCAGCCCCAGCATTTT. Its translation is CASCPDRGVQPQHF.

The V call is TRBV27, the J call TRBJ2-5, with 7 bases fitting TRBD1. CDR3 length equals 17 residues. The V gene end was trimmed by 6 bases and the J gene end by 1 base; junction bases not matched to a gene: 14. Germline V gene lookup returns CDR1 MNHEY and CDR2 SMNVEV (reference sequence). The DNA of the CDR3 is TGTGCCAGCAGCACCCGGCGAGGGGGCGTTACCCAAGAGACCCAGTACTTC. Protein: CASSTRRGGVTQETQYF.

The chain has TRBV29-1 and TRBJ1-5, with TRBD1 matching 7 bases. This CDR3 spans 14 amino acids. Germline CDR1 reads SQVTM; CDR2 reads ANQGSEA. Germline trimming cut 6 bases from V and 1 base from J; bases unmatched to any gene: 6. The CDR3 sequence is CSVRQGGSNQPQHF. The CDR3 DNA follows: TGCAGCGTGAGACAGGGCGGGAGCAATCAGCCCCAGCATTTT. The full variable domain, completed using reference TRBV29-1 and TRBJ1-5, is SAVISQKPSRDICQRGTSLTIQCQVDSQVTMMFWYRQQPGQSLTLIATANQGSEATYESGFVIDKFPISRPNLTFSTLTVSNMSPEDSSIYLCSVRQGGSNQPQHFGDGTRLSIL.